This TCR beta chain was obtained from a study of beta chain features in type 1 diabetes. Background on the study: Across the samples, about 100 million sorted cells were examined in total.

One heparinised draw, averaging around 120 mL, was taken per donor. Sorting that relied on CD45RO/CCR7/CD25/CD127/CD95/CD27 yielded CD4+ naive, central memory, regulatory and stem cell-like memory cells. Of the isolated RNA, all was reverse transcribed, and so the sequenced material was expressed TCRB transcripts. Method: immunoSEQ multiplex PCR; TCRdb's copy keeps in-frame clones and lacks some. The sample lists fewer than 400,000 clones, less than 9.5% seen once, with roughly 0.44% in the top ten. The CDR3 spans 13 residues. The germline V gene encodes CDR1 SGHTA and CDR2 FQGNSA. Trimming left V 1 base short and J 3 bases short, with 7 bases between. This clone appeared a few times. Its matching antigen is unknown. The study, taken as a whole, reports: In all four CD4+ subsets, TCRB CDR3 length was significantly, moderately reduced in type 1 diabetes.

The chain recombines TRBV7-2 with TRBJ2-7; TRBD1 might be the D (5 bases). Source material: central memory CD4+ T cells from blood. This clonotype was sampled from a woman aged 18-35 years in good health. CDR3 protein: CASSLDRNYEQYF. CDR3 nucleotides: TGTGCCAGCAGCTTAGACAGGAACTACGAGCAGTACTTC.